This T cell receptor beta chain was sequenced during a study of CD8+ T cells in alopecia areata. Whole-study findings and limits: Scalp sample sequencing also detects resident alphabeta T cells of normal skin. It was less clear whether patients shared TCRs than it was in mice, possibly because of HLA.

RNA, once extracted, was reverse transcribed into cDNA for use as the sequencing template. The assay was immunoSEQ multiplex PCR, and TCRdb's table has in-frame clones only and misses some. The sample has 64,000 or so clones; around 45% are singletons. Regarding treatment: oral pan-JAK inhibitor, 5-10 mg twice daily. With respect to this clone: As yet, its antigen is unknown.

Specimen: CD8+ T cells sorted from blood, collected at approximately week 36, from a patient treated with tofacitinib. This clonotype was obtained from a human donor with alopecia areata.

CDR3 amino acids: CSVEGPRGRTEAFF. CDR3 coding DNA: TGCAGCGTTGAGGGTCCTCGGGGGCGAACTGAAGCTTTCTTT. The chain couples TRBV29-1 to TRBJ1-1; weak D call: TRBD1 (6 bases). Germline loops: CDR1 SQVTM, CDR2 ANQGSEA. This CDR3 spans 14 amino acids. Trimming removed 3 bases from V and 5 bases from J, with 16 bases in between.